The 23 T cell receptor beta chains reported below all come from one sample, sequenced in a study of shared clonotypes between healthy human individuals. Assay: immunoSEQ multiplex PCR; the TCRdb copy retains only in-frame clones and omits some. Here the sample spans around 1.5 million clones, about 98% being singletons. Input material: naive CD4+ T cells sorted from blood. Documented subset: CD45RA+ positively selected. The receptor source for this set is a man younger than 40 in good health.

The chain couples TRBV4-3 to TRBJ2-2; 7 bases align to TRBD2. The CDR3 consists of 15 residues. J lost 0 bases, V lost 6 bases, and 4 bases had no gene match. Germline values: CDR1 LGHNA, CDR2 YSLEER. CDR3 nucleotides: TGCGCCAGCAGGGTTAGCGGGTCGAACACCGGGGAGCTGTTTTTT. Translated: CASRVSGSNTGELFF.

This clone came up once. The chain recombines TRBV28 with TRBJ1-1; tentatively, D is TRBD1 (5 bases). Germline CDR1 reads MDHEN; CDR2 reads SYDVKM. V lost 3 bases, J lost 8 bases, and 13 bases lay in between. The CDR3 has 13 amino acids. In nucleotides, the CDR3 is TGTGCCAGCAGTTTGAACGGAAGGACAGAAGCTTTCTTT. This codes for CASSLNGRTEAFF.

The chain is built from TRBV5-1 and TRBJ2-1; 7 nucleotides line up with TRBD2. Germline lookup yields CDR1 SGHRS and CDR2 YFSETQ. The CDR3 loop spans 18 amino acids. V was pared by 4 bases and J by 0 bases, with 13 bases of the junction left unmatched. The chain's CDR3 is CASSPEVGGVISYNEQFF. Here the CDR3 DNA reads TGCGCCAGCAGCCCGGAAGTGGGAGGGGTTATCTCCTACAATGAGCAGTTCTTC.

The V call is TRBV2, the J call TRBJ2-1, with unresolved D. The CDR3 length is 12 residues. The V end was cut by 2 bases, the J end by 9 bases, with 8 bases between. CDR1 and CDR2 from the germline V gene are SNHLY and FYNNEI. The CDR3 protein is CASSEQLIEQFF. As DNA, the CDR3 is TGTGCCAGCAGTGAACAGCTTATTGAGCAGTTCTTC.

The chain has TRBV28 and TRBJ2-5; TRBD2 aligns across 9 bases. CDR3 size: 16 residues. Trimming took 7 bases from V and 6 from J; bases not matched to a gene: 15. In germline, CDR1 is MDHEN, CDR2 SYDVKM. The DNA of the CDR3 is TGTGCCAGCACCCCCGGCGGTGGTAGCGGGAGTAAGACCCAGTACTTC. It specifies CASTPGGGSGSKTQYF. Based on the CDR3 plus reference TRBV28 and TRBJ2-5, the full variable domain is DVKVTQSSRYLVKRTGEKVFLECVQDMDHENMFWYRQDPGLGLRLIYFSYDVKMKEKGDIPEGYSVSREKKERFSLILESASTNQTSMYLCASTPGGGSGSKTQYFGPGTRLLVL.

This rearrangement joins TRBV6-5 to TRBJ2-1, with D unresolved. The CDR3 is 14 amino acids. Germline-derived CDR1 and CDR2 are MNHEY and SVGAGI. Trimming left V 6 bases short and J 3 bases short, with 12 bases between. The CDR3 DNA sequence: TGTGCCAGCAGCCCCTTTGGGGACTACAATGAGCAGTTCTTC. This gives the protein CASSPFGDYNEQFF.

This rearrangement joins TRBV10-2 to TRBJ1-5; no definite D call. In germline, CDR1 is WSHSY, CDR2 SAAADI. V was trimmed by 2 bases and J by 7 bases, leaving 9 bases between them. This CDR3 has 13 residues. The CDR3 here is CASSEIGGQPQHF. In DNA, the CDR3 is TGCGCCAGCAGTGAGATAGGTGGCCAGCCCCAGCATTTT.

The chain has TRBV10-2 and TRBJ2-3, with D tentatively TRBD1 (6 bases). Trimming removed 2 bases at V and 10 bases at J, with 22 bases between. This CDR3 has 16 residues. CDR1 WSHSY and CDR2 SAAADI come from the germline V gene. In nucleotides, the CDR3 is TGCGCCAGCAGTGAGAGGAGTTGGTATGGGGGCCAGCCGCAGTATTTT. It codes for CASSERSWYGGQPQYF.

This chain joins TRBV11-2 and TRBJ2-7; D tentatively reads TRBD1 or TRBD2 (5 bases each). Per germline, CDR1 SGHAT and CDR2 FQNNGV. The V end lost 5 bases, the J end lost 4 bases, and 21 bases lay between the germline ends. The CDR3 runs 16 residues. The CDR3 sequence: CASSVRANVRGYEQYF. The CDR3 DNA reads TGTGCCAGCAGCGTCCGGGCCAATGTGAGGGGTTACGAGCAGTACTTC.

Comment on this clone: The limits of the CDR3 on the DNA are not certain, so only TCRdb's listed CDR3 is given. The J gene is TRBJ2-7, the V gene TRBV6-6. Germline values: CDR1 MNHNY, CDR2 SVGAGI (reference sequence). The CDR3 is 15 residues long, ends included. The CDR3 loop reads CASSYVGTGIPKKYF.

The CDR3 is CATGGGGPLAEQFF. In nucleotides, the CDR3 is TGTGCCACCGGGGGGGGAGGGCCGCTCGCTGAGCAGTTCTTC. The chain joins TRBV2 to TRBJ2-1, with 8 bases identical to TRBD2. After removal of 10 bases from V and 9 bases from J, the junction contained 14 bases not matched to a gene. The CDR3 consists of 14 residues. The germline CDR1 and CDR2 sequences are SNHLY and FYNNEI.

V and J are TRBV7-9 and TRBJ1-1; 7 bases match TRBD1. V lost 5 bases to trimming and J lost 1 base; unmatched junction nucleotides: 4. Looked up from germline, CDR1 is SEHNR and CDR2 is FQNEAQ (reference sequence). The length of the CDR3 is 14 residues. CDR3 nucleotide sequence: TGTGCCAGCAGCCTGACAGGGAGGAACACTGAAGCTTTCTTT. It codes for CASSLTGRNTEAFF.

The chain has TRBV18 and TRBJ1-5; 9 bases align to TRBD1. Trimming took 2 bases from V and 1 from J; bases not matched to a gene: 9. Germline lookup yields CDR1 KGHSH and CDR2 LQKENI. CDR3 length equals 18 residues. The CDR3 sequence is CASSPERRDRDSNQPQHF. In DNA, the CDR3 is TGTGCCAGCTCACCAGAAAGGCGGGACAGGGACAGCAATCAGCCCCAGCATTTT.

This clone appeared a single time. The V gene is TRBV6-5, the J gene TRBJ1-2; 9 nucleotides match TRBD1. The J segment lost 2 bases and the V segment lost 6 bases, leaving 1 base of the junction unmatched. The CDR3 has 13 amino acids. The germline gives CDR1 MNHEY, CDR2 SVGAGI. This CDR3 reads CASSGQGNYGYTF. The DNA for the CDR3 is TGTGCCAGCAGCGGACAGGGGAACTATGGCTACACCTTC.

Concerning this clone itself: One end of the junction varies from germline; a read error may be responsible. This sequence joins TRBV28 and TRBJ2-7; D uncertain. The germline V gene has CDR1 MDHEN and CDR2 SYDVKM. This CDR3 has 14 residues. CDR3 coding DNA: TGTGCCAGCAGGGATCCGACAAGATCCTCCGAGCAGTACTTC. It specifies CASRDPTRSSEQYF.

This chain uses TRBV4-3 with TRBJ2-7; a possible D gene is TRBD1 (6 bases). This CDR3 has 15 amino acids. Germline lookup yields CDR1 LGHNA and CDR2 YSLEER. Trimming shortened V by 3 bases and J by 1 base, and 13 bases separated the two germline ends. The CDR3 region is CASSQFRGRSYEQYF. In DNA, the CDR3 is TGCGCCAGCAGCCAGTTCAGGGGTCGATCCTACGAGCAGTACTTC.

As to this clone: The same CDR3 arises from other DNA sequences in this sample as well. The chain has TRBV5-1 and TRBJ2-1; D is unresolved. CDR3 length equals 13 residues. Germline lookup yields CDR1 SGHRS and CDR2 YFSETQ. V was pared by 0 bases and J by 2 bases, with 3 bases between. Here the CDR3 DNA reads TGCGCCAGCAGCTTGGGGACCTACAATGAGCAGTTCTTC. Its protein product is CASSLGTYNEQFF.

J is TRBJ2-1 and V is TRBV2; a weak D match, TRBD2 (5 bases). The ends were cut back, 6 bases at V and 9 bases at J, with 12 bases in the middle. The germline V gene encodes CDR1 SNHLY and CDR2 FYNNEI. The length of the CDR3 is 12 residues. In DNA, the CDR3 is TGTGCCAGCAGCTTCCGGGGTGGTGAGCAGTTCTTC. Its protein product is CASSFRGGEQFF.

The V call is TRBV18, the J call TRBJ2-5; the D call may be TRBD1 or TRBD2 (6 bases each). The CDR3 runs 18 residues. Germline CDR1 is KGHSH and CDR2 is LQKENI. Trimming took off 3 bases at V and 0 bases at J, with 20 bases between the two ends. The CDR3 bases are TGTGCCAGCTCACCTTCCGGGGGCGGAAATAGGTACCAAGAGACCCAGTACTTC. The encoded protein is CASSPSGGGNRYQETQYF. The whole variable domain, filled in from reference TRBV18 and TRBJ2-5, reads NAGVMQNPRHLVRRRGQEARLRCSPMKGHSHVYWYRQLPEEGLKFMVYLQKENIIDESGMPKERFSAEFPKEGPSILRIQQVVRGDSAAYFCASSPSGGGNRYQETQYFGPGTRLLVL.

The CDR3 bases are TGTGCCAGCAGTGAGCAGTTCTATGGCTACACCTTC. This gives the protein CASSEQFYGYTF. The V and J genes are TRBV6-1 and TRBJ1-2; D remains ambiguous. The V and J ends lost 3 bases and 4 bases respectively, with 6 bases between them. This CDR3 region has 12 residues. Germline CDR1 and CDR2: MNHNS and SASEGT.

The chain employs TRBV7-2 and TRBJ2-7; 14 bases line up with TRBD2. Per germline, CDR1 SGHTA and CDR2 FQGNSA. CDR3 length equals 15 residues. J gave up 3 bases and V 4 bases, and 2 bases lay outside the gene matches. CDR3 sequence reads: CASSWTSGRFYEQYF. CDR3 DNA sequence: TGTGCCAGCAGCTGGACTAGCGGGAGGTTCTACGAGCAGTACTTC. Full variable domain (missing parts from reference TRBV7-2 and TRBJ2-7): GAGVSQSPSNKVTEKGKDVELRCDPISGHTALYWYRQSLGQGLEFLIYFQGNSAPDKSGLPSDRFSAERTGGSVSTLTIQRTQQEDSAVYLCASSWTSGRFYEQYFGPGTRLTVT.

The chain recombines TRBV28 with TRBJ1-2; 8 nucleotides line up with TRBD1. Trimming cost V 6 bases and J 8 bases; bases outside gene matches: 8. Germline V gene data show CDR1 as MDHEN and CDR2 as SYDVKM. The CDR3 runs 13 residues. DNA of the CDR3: TGTGCCAGCAGCCCGGGACAGGTCGGGGGCTACACCTTC. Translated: CASSPGQVGGYTF.

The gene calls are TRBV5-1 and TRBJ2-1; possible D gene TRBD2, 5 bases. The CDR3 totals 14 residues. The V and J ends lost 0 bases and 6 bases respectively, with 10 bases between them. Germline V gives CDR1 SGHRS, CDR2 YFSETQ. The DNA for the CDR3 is TGCGCCAGCAGCTTGGTTCGGGGAATCAATGAGCAGTTCTTC. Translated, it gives CASSLVRGINEQFF.